This T cell receptor beta chain came from a study of control samples from healthy donors and cancer patients. Assay used: immunoSEQ multiplex PCR; TCRdb lists only in-frame clones, some missing. Of about 130,000 clones in the sample, 89% were seen once. Sequencing was carried out using PBMCs. This receptor was obtained from a man aged 50 to 59 with head and neck cancer.

The CDR3 is CASSQAGSPGNTIYF. The CDR3 region has the DNA TGCGCCAGCAGCCAAGCGGGCAGTCCTGGAAACACCATATATTTT. This chain connects TRBV4-1 to TRBJ1-3, with no clear D. V shed 1 base and J shed 2 bases, with 9 bases lying between them. Germline V CDR1 and CDR2: MGHRA, YSYEKL. The CDR3 runs 15 residues.